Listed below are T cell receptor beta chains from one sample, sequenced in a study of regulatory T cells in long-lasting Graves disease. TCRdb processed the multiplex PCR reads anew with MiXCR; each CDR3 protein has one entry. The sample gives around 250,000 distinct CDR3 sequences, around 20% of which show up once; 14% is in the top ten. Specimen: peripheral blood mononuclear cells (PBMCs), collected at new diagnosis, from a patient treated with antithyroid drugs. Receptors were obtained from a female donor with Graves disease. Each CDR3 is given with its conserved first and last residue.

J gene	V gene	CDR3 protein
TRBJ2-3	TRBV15	CATSRDSRAGGSTDTQYF
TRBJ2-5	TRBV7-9	CASSLRTDTRETQYF
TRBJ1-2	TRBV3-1	CASSRTVPNYGYTF
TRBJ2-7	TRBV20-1	CSARHHSSSSYEQYF
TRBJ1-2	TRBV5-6	CASSWRNTGPVEGYTF
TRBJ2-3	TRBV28	CATIGASGRAGTDTQYF
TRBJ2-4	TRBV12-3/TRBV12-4	CASSPLARTGKNIQYF
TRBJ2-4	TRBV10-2	CATSGTSQNIQYF
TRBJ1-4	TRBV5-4	CASSWKTGEKDEKLFF
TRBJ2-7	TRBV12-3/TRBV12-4	CASSQAGVYEQYF
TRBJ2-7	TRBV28	CASSLRYEQYF
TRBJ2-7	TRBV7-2	CASSRPGRVYEQYF
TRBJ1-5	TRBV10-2	CASSDLTGDQPQHF
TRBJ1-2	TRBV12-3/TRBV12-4	CASSFWGYGYTF
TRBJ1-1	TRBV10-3	CAIRPGQGKGEAFF
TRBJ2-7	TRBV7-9	CASSLGTASYGQYF
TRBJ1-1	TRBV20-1	CSAPPGQGQVTEAFF
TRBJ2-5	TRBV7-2	CASSFSGGATETQYF
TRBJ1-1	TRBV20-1	CSGSGRTEAFF
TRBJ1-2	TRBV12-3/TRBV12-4	CASRGDRNYGYTF
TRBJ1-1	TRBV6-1	CASSRTALAEAFF
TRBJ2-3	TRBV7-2	CASSLVGDTQYF
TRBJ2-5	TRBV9	CASSVADYGVTQYF
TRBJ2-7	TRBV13	CASSQGQMAYEQYF
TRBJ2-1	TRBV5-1	CASSSGGNEQFF
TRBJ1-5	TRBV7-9	CASSFGNQPQHF
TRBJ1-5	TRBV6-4	CASSETGSNQPQHF
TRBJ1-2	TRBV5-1	CASSLGQGIHRHGYTF
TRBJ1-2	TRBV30	CAWSWDTPNYGYTF
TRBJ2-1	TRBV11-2	CASSSQSGGAYNEQFF
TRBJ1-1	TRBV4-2	CASSPHPANTEAFF
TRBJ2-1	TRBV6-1	CASTSTTPSYNEQFF
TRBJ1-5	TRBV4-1	CASSQVGLINQPQHF
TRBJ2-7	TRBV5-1	CASSFSSPGYEQYF
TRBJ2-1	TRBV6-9	CASSCRFGTGGNSYNEQFF
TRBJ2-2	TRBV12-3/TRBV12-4	CASSTDRGKAGELFF
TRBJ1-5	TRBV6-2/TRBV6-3	CASCRSSGEGQPQHF
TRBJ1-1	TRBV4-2	CASSQEGGPDTEAFF
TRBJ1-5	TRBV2	CASRPGQGIMQPQHF
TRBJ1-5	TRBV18	CASSPRTDSNQPQHF
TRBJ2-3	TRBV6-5	CASSYIPTDTQYF
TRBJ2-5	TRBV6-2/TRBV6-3	CASSERGRYQETQYF
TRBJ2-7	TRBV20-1	CSAREDPGTSGSYEQYF
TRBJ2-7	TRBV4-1	CASSQEGTGNNEQYF
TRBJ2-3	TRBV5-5	CASSPGGAGDTQYF
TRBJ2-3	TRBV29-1	CSVEPGRADTQYF
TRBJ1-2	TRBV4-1	CASSHLRGGGYGYTF
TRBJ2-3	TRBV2	CASSETGSTDTQYF
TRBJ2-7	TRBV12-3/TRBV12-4	CASSPGTEQYF
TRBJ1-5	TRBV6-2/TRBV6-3	CASSYRPDQPQHF
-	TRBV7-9	CASEMGGAYKTQYF
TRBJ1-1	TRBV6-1	CASSRLGQGNTEAFF
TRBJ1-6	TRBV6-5	CASSWDGPNSPLHF
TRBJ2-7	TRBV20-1	CSAKTRSDEQYF
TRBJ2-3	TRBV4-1	CASSRTGINTDTQYF
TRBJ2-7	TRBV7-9	CASSLGTGQIYEQYF
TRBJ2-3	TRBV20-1	CSAESGGGTDTQYF